A single TCR beta chain is shown here with its context. As yet, its antigen is unknown. CDR1 and CDR2 from the germline V gene are SGHRS and YFSETQ. The CDR3 consists of 17 residues. J gave up 3 bases and V 0 bases, and 2 bases lay outside the gene matches. This specimen comes from a study of T cell responses to AZD1222 COVID-19 vaccine. The study, taken as a whole, reports: Two AZD1222 doses significantly raised spike-specific TCR breadth and depth over controls. At baseline, seropositivity was found in only a handful of AZD1222 recipients. Females outnumbered males among donors, who were mostly white British; clonal diversity was possibly underestimated.

Data came from immunoSEQ multiplex PCR; TCRdb stores just in-frame clones and leaves some out. The sample lists approximately 100,000 clones, roughly nine tenths occurring once. The V call is TRBV5-1, the J call TRBJ2-3, with 15 positions matching TRBD2. This TCR derives from an adult in good health. The sequencing used peripheral blood, collected on day 0 of AZD1222 vaccination. CDR3 sequence (DNA): TGCGCCAGCAGCTTGGGCGGGACTAGCGGGGGGACAGATACGCAGTATTTT. Translation: CASSLGGTSGGTDTQYF.